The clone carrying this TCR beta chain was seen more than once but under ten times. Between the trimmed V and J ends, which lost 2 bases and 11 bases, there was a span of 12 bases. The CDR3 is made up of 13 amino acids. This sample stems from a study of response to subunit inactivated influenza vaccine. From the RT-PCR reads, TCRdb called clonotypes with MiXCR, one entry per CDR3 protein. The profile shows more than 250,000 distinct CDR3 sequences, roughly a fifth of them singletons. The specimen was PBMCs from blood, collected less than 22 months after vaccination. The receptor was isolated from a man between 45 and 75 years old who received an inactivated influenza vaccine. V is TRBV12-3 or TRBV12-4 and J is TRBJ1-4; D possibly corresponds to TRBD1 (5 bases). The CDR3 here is CASSLFREGKLFF. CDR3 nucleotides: TGTGCCAGCAGTTTATTCCGGGAGGGGAAACTGTTTTTT.